The TCR beta chain under discussion was sequenced for a study of cytomegalovirus exposure and HLA in healthy donors. Germline V gene lookup returns CDR1 MNHEY and CDR2 SMNVEV (reference sequence). The CDR3 is 15 residues long. J was trimmed by 9 bases and V by 2 bases; bases with no gene match: 7. PCR used 60 Vbeta primers and 13 Jbeta primers. Method: immunoSEQ multiplex PCR; TCRdb's copy keeps in-frame clones and lacks some. This sample has around 200,000 clones, with approximately 80% found just once. The study's findings and limits: Presence/absence analyses rested on an assumption that sequencing depth was roughly uniform across donors.

About this clone itself: Its matching antigen is unknown.

The receptor was isolated from a man over 45 in good health and CMV-seronegative. The genes are TRBV27 and TRBJ2-1, with TRBD2 identical over 10 bases. Sequenced: PBMCs. The CDR3 coding sequence is TGTGCCAGCAGTTTAGCCCTAGCGGGAGTCGGTGAGCAGTTCTTC. Translation gives CASSLALAGVGEQFF.